The 27 T cell receptor beta chains presented below share a single source sample, sequenced in a study of post-analysis software for immune sequencing data. Whole-study findings and limits: TRBV5-6, TRBV5-1 and TRBV20-1 were among a handful of TRBV segments more frequent in patients than controls.

Their cognate antigens are unknown. Libraries were made from TCR beta cDNA, and they carried unique molecular identifiers. MiXCR, run by TCRdb on the PCR reads, gives a single entry per CDR3 protein. The data show fewer than 850,000 distinct CDR3 sequences, with around 46% seen just once and 4.9% held by the top ten. Sequencing input: blood. These receptors originate from a girl aged 5-17 years with multiple sclerosis.

This sequence joins TRBV12-3 or TRBV12-4 and TRBJ2-5; D is ambiguous. The DNA end favors TRBJ2-7, so the J call may be wrong. The CDR3 is 13 amino acids. Here the CDR3 DNA reads TGTGCCAGCAGTTTGCGACTGATCTACGAGCAGTACTTC. Its protein product is CASSLRLIYEQYF.

The chain is built from TRBV12-3 or TRBV12-4 and TRBJ2-7; D ambiguous. This CDR3 is 14 amino acids long. Trimming shortened V by 5 bases and J by 2 bases, and 13 bases separated the two germline ends. CDR3: CASSPPAATYEQYF. For the CDR3, the DNA is TGTGCCAGCAGTCCCCCGGCAGCCACCTACGAGCAGTACTTC.

The count of this clonotype is one. This chain joins TRBV6-1 and TRBJ1-2; D is perhaps TRBD1 (5 bases). Between the trimmed V and J ends, which lost 2 bases and 4 bases, there was a span of 11 bases. Germline CDR1 reads MNHNS; CDR2 reads SASEGT. This CDR3 has 14 amino acids. The CDR3 sequence is CASSELETVYGYTF. The CDR3 nucleotides are TGTGCCAGCAGTGAACTGGAGACAGTCTATGGCTACACCTTC.

This sequence joins TRBV5-1 and TRBJ2-5; 7 bases fit TRBD1. Per germline, CDR1 SGHRS and CDR2 YFSETQ. The CDR3 has 15 residues. With V trimmed by 1 base and J by 1 base, 4 bases remained unmatched. The CDR3 sequence is CASSLPQGIQETQYF. For the CDR3, the DNA is TGCGCCAGCAGCTTGCCACAGGGGATCCAAGAGACCCAGTACTTC.

This rearrangement joins TRBV7-2 to TRBJ2-7; D tentatively reads TRBD1 or TRBD2 (6 bases each). Germline V gene sequence: CDR1 SGHTA, CDR2 FQGNSA. Trimming removed 5 bases at V and 7 bases at J, with 27 bases between. The CDR3 consists of 17 residues. CDR3 DNA: TGTGCCAGCAGCCCAGGGGTGGGGGTCCCCCTAAGCGGGGAGCAGTACTTC. Amino acids: CASSPGVGVPLSGEQYF.

A few counts support this clonotype. The chain is built from TRBV5-1 and TRBJ2-5; 8 positions match TRBD2. The CDR3 runs to 17 residues. The germline gives CDR1 SGHRS, CDR2 YFSETQ. V shed 1 base, J shed 1 base, and the junction held 9 bases outside the gene matches. CDR3 sequence reads: CASSLPPLAGLQETQYF. For the CDR3, the DNA is TGCGCCAGCAGCTTGCCTCCCCTAGCGGGCCTCCAAGAGACCCAGTACTTC.

V and J are TRBV12-3 or TRBV12-4 and TRBJ1-2; D gene uncertain. The V gene lost 6 bases and the J gene lost 4 bases, with 6 bases spanning the gap. The CDR3 totals 11 residues. The CDR3 protein is CASRFSYGYTF. CDR3 in DNA: TGTGCCAGCAGGTTTAGCTATGGCTACACCTTC.

With regard to this clonotype: A single base separates this from a much larger clone, so it may be a read error. V gene TRBV29-1 combines with J gene TRBJ2-6; no firm D call. Germline V gene lookup returns CDR1 SQVTM and CDR2 ANQGSEA. The CDR3 runs 11 residues. In DNA form, the CDR3 reads TGCTGCGTTGAATGGGCCAACGTCCTGACTTTC. Encoded protein: CCVEWANVLTF. The full variable domain, with the rest looked up from reference TRBV29-1 and TRBJ2-6, is SAVISQKPSRDICQRGTSLTIQCQVDSQVTMMFWYRQQPGQSLTLIATANQGSEATYESGFVIDKFPISRPNLTFSTLTVSNMSPEDSSIYLCCVEWANVLTFGAGSRLTVL.

The rearrangement links TRBV6-5 to TRBJ2-1; maybe TRBD1 (5 bases). Trimming pared 4 bases from V and 1 base from J, leaving 17 bases between. Germline CDR1 MNHEY, CDR2 SVGAGI. The CDR3 spans 17 residues. The CDR3 DNA sequence: TGTGCCAGCAGTTCCCGGACGTTGGGGCCATCCTACAATGAGCAGTTCTTC. Translating it yields CASSSRTLGPSYNEQFF.

The genes are TRBV5-6 and TRBJ2-1; 10 bases are shared with TRBD2. The CDR3 runs to 13 residues. CDR1 is SGHDT, CDR2 YYEEEE, per germline. J lost 8 bases, V lost 7 bases, and 6 bases had no gene match. The CDR3 bases are TGTGCCAGCGGCCGACTAGCGGGCGATGAGCAGTTCTTC. Translated: CASGRLAGDEQFF.

This chain joins TRBV11-2 and TRBJ2-1, with D uncertain. V was shortened by 5 bases and J by 6 bases, with 17 bases between the two germline ends. This CDR3 has 15 residues. Per the germline V gene, CDR1 is SGHAT and CDR2 is FQNNGV. The CDR3 sequence is CASSPPALVGNEQFF. CDR3 nucleotides: TGTGCCAGCAGCCCACCCGCGCTAGTAGGCAATGAGCAGTTCTTC.

The gene calls are TRBV28 and TRBJ2-1; 13 bases line up with TRBD2. V trimming: 5 bases; J trimming: 12 bases; junction bases outside the gene matches: 22. This CDR3 is built from 19 residues. Germline CDR1 and CDR2: MDHEN and SYDVKM. CDR3 sequence: CASSLGLAGDGQGIRGQFF. In DNA, the CDR3 is TGTGCCAGCAGTCTCGGACTAGCGGGAGACGGGCAGGGAATCCGGGGGCAGTTCTTC.

The chain has TRBV2 and TRBJ1-4; no definite D call. The CDR3 runs to 14 residues. Germline V gene lookup returns CDR1 SNHLY and CDR2 FYNNEI. V was pared by 2 bases and J by 8 bases, with 12 bases between. The CDR3 DNA reads TGTGCCAGCAGTGAATGGCGGAGGGAGGAAAAACTGTTTTTT. Its protein product is CASSEWRREEKLFF.

This chain links TRBV6-5 with TRBJ2-7; possibly TRBD1 for D (6 bases). The V gene's germline CDR1 is MNHEY and CDR2 SVGAGI. The CDR3 is 14 amino acids. Trimming removed 2 bases from V and 1 base from J, with 9 bases in between. In nucleotides, the CDR3 is TGTGCCAGCAGTTACGCAGGACAGTCCTACGAGCAGTACTTC. Translation: CASSYAGQSYEQYF.

The genes are TRBV27 and TRBJ2-1; the match to TRBD2 covers 7 bases. V shed 3 bases and J 10 bases; nucleotides not matched to a gene: 9. There are 14 residues in the CDR3. In germline, CDR1 is MNHEY, CDR2 SMNVEV (reference sequence). The CDR3 DNA is TGTGCCAGCAGTTTGGGGCTAGCGGCCCAAGAGCAGTTCTTC. Protein sequence: CASSLGLAAQEQFF.

This chain links TRBV6-5 with TRBJ1-1; D is unclear. Trimming pared 2 bases from V and 0 bases from J, leaving 16 bases between. The length of the CDR3 is 17 residues. CDR1 and CDR2 (germline): MNHEY, SVGAGI. The CDR3 bases are TGTGCCAGCAGTTACGGTTTGGCAGACCTTTTGAACACTGAAGCTTTCTTT. This encodes CASSYGLADLLNTEAFF.

The rearrangement joins TRBV29-1 to TRBJ2-7; D may be TRBD1 (6 bases). CDR3 length equals 14 residues. V lost 3 bases and J 4 bases, leaving 16 bases between the germline ends. Germline CDR1 reads SQVTM; CDR2 reads ANQGSEA. Here the CDR3 reads CSVDSQGPIYEQYF. CDR3 in DNA: TGCAGCGTTGATTCACAGGGCCCTATTTACGAGCAGTACTTC.

Points on this clonotype: A much more abundant neighbour one base away suggests this may be a read error. For the CDR3, the DNA is TGTGCCAGCAGCTGGACAGGGGGCAACACTGAAGCTTTCTTT. It translates to CASSWTGGNTEAFF. The J gene is TRBJ1-1, the V gene TRBV7-3, with TRBD1 matching over 11 bases. The germline V gene has CDR1 SGHTA and CDR2 FQGTGA. Trimming took 4 bases from V and 2 from J; bases not matched to a gene: 0. CDR3 length equals 14 residues.

This clonotype appeared a single time. The rearrangement links TRBV9 to TRBJ1-1; 10 nucleotides align to TRBD1. The CDR3 is made up of 15 amino acids. Germline lookup yields CDR1 SGDLS and CDR2 YYNGEE. Losses at the gene ends were 2 bases for V and 3 bases for J; bases not matched to a gene: 4. In DNA, the CDR3 is TGTGCCAGCAGCGTGGGAGACAGGGGGCACACTGAAGCTTTCTTT. This translates into CASSVGDRGHTEAFF.

This clonotype was recorded only once. V gene TRBV30 combines with J gene TRBJ1-2; D unclear. Germline V gene sequence: CDR1 GTSNPN, CDR2 SVGIG (reference sequence). CDR3 length: 13 amino acids. Between the trimmed V and J ends, which lost 2 bases and 5 bases, there was a span of 12 bases. The CDR3 loop is CAWSSGQTYGYTF. DNA of the CDR3: TGTGCCTGGAGTTCCGGTCAAACATATGGCTACACCTTC. Complete variable domain (other parts from reference TRBV30 and TRBJ1-2): SQTIHQWPATLVQPVGSPLSLECTVEGTSNPNLYWYRQAAGRGLQLLFYSVGIGQISSEVPQNLSASRPQDRQFILSSKKLLLSDSGFYLCAWSSGQTYGYTFGSGTRLTVV.

This sequence joins TRBV28 and TRBJ2-5; the D is unclear. Trimming took 2 bases from V and 2 from J, leaving 12 bases between them. Germline CDR1 is MDHEN and CDR2 is SYDVKM. This CDR3 region has 15 residues. The CDR3 region is CASSLISFGQETQYF. The CDR3 DNA sequence: TGTGCCAGCAGTTTAATCTCCTTCGGGCAAGAGACCCAGTACTTC.

This clonotype has just one count. The rearrangement links TRBV10-3 to TRBJ2-7, with 7 bases that match TRBD1. There are 12 residues in the CDR3. The V segment lost 6 bases and the J segment 4 bases; nucleotides outside the gene matches: 3. Germline lookup yields CDR1 ENHRY and CDR2 SYGVKD. The CDR3 loop reads CAIRADRYEQYF. The CDR3 bases are TGTGCCATCAGGGCGGACAGGTACGAGCAGTACTTC.

The chain links TRBV6-6 to TRBJ2-3, with 9 bases identical to TRBD1. The CDR3 loop spans 15 amino acids. Trimming cost V 7 bases and J 7 bases; bases outside gene matches: 12. CDR1 MNHNY and CDR2 SVGAGI come from the germline V gene (reference sequence). The CDR3: CASTIEGTGNHTQYF. For the CDR3, the DNA is TGTGCCAGCACCATCGAAGGGACAGGGAACCATACGCAGTATTTT.

This clonotype was detected a few times. This rearrangement joins TRBV6-1 to TRBJ2-3; TRBD2 aligns across 10 bases. J gave up 3 bases and V 1 base, and 7 bases lay outside the gene matches. This CDR3 has 17 amino acids. CDR1 is MNHNS and CDR2 is SASEGT in the germline V gene. Here the CDR3 reads CASSEVLAGVSTDTQYF. The CDR3 DNA reads TGTGCCAGCAGTGAAGTCCTAGCGGGAGTTTCTACAGATACGCAGTATTTT.

The gene calls are TRBV6-2 or TRBV6-3 and TRBJ2-5; TRBD1 is a possible D gene (5 bases). The CDR3 is 13 amino acids. Germline V gene lookup returns CDR1 MNHEY and CDR2 SVGEGT. V gave up 7 bases and J gave up 4 bases, with 13 bases separating them. The CDR3 nucleotides are TGTGCCAGCAACCAGGGTTTCGGAGAGACCCAGTACTTC. Translated, it gives CASNQGFGETQYF.

The sample holds many counts of this clonotype. V and J are TRBV7-9 and TRBJ2-5; D call uncertain. V was pared by 1 base and J by 3 bases, with 6 bases between. This CDR3 has 13 amino acids. The V gene's germline CDR1 is SEHNR and CDR2 FQNEAQ (reference sequence). CDR3 sequence reads: CASSLGGKETQYF. CDR3 DNA: TGTGCCAGCAGCTTAGGTGGGAAAGAGACCCAGTACTTC.

A few counts support this clonotype. CDR3 nucleotide sequence: TGTGCCAGCAGCTTAGCGAATGGGAGGGCCTATGCAGATACGCAGTATTTT. This sequence encodes CASSLANGRAYADTQYF. The chain employs TRBV7-9 and TRBJ2-3; the match to TRBD2 covers 7 bases. There are 17 residues in the CDR3. The V gene's germline CDR1 is SEHNR and CDR2 FQNEAQ (reference sequence). Unmatched junction bases numbered 10, after V lost 0 bases and J lost 4 bases.